This is a list of T cell receptor beta chains from one sample in a study of blood T cell repertoires in COVID-19. Sequencing was performed with immunoSEQ multiplex PCR; in TCRdb, only in-frame clones are kept and a portion is missing. This table holds roughly 350,000 clones, about 89% found once. The sample was peripheral blood. The receptors come from a woman aged 45-65 years with COVID-19, enrolled during active disease. The CDR3 runs from the conserved cysteine through the conserved F or W. A D gene is named only where the DNA matches it firmly. Only part of the rows carry a size: once, few, many, or a class if the clone is expanded.

D	V	J	size	DNA	CDR3
TRBD1	TRBV19	TRBJ2-1	once	TGTGCCAGTAGAGGAACGGGACAGGGGGTCAATGAGCAGTTCTTC	CASRGTGQGVNEQFF
NA	TRBV7-9	TRBJ1-2	few	TGTGCCAGCAGCTCCAACCTAGACTGGACGGAGGCCTATGGCTACACCTTC	CASSSNLDWTEAYGYTF
TRBD1	TRBV9	TRBJ2-2	NA	TGTGCCAGCAGCCCAAGGGGGACAGGGTCCGCCGGGGAGCTGTTTTTT	CASSPRGTGSAGELFF
TRBD1	TRBV10-3	TRBJ2-4	NA	TGTGCCATCAGAGGACAGGGGGTAGAAAACATTCAGTACTTC	CAIRGQGVENIQYF
NA	TRBV20-1	TRBJ1-2	NA	TGCAGTGCTAGGAGGAACTATGGCTACACCTTC	CSARRNYGYTF
NA	TRBV11-3	TRBJ2-7	NA	TGTGCCAGCAGCCCCATAGCGACATACAACTACGAGCAGTACTTC	CASSPIATYNYEQYF
NA	TRBV27	TRBJ1-2	NA	TGTGCCAGCAGCCAAAGGGGGGGGGTTGGCTACACCTTC	CASSQRGGVGYTF
NA	TRBV28	TRBJ2-1	NA	TGTGCCAGCAGTACAGTCAATGAGCAGTTCTTC	CASSTVNEQFF
TRBD1	TRBV13	TRBJ2-7	many	TGTGCCAGCAGCCCGCAGGGGGACGTATGGGGCGAGCAGTACTTC	CASSPQGDVWGEQYF
TRBD1	TRBV6-5	TRBJ1-5	NA	TGTGCCAGCAGCGCTATGACAGGGGACAATCAGCCCCAGCATTTT	CASSAMTGDNQPQHF
TRBD1	TRBV19	TRBJ2-7	few	TGTGCCAGTAGTTCGCTCGCGGGACAGGGGTACCCCGAGCAGTACTTC	CASSSLAGQGYPEQYF
NA	TRBV4-1	TRBJ2-5	NA	TGCGCCAGCAGCCAAGGGCGGCAGCAAGAGACCCAGTACTTC	CASSQGRQQETQYF
NA	TRBV4-2	TRBJ1-5	NA	TGTGCCAGCAGCCAAGATGGGCAACAGGGTATCAATCAGCCCCAGCATTTT	CASSQDGQQGINQPQHF
TRBD1	TRBV15	TRBJ2-4	NA	TGTGCCACCAGCGAGTTTTCCGGGACAGGGTCGACTTTAGCCAAAAACATTCAGTACTTC	CATSEFSGTGSTLAKNIQYF
TRBD2	TRBV7-3	TRBJ2-1	NA	TGTGCCAGCAGCTTACAGCGGGAGGTCGGCTACAATGAGCAGTTCTTC	CASSLQREVGYNEQFF
NA	TRBV10-2	TRBJ1-1	NA	TGCGCCAGCAGTGACCCCAGGCGAATGAACACTGAAGCTTTCTTT	CASSDPRRMNTEAFF
TRBD1	TRBV5-6	TRBJ1-1	NA	TGTGCCAGCAGTTCAGGACAGGGCCGGAGCACTGAAGCTTTCTTT	CASSSGQGRSTEAFF
TRBD1	TRBV6-6	TRBJ2-7	NA	TGTGCCAGCAGACAACCGGGACAGGGGTTCGACGAGCAGTACTTC	CASRQPGQGFDEQYF
TRBD2	TRBV5-6	TRBJ2-5	NA	TGTGCCAGCAGCTCGAAAGTGGGGGGGGAGACCCAGTACTTC	CASSSKVGGETQYF
TRBD1	TRBV12-5	TRBJ2-1	NA	TGTGCTAGTGGACACTACCCCGGGACAGGGGGCCCATACAATGAGCAGTTCTTC	CASGHYPGTGGPYNEQFF
NA	TRBV7-2	TRBJ1-5	NA	TGTGCCAGCAGCTTACTTGGCCTCGGGAATCAGCCCCAGCATTTT	CASSLLGLGNQPQHF
NA	TRBV12-5	TRBJ2-5	NA	TGTGCTAGTGGTTTGCTTTGGGGGGACAGTCAAGAGACCCAGTACTTC	CASGLLWGDSQETQYF
NA	TRBV5-1	TRBJ1-3	NA	TGCGCCAGCAGCTTGGATACGGGCTCTGGAAACACCATATATTTT	CASSLDTGSGNTIYF
TRBD2	TRBV19	TRBJ2-7	NA	TGTGCCAGTAGTATTATCCTAGCGGGTGGGGGCGAGCAGTACTTC	CASSIILAGGGEQYF
NA	TRBV6-6	TRBJ1-3	once	TGTGCCAGCAGTTCCCGGACTGATAACTCTGGAAACACCATATATTTT	CASSSRTDNSGNTIYF
NA	TRBV30	TRBJ1-2	NA	TGTGCCTGGAACCCGACAGCTAACTATGGCTACACCTTC	CAWNPTANYGYTF
TRBD2	TRBV3-1/TRBV3-2	TRBJ2-7	NA	TGTGCCAGCAGTTGGACTAGAGGGTTTTACGAGCAGTACTTC	CASSWTRGFYEQYF
NA	TRBV24-1	TRBJ2-7	NA	TGTGCCACCAGTGATTCTTCGACAGGACTCTCCTACGAGCAGTACTTC	CATSDSSTGLSYEQYF
NA	TRBV30	TRBJ2-2	NA	TGTGCCTCTCAAATAGCGGTAAAAAACACCGGGGAGCTGTTTTTT	CASQIAVKNTGELFF